Following are 16 T cell receptor beta chains from one sample sequenced in a study of T cell repertoires in cytomegalovirus infection. TCRdb independently ran MiXCR on the reads; one entry per CDR3 protein. Among approximately 490,000 distinct CDR3 sequences listed, over 9% were seen once. The material sequenced was PBMCs. These receptors were collected from a human donor in good health (CMV status not recorded). Some clones in this sample may be carry-over from other donors' samples.

A note on this clonotype: A single base separates this from a much larger clone, so it may be a read error. This chain joins TRBV5-1 and TRBJ2-7; D unclear. The germline gives CDR1 SGHRS, CDR2 YFSETQ. The CDR3 consists of 14 residues. The V and J ends lost 6 bases and 0 bases respectively, with 13 bases between them. CDR3 sequence reads: CASTMERSSYEQYF. In nucleotides, the CDR3 is TGCGCCAGCACCATGGAACGTTCCTCCTACGAGCAGTACTTC. Full variable domain (rest looked up from reference TRBV5-1 and TRBJ2-7): KAGVTQTPRYLIKTRGQQVTLSCSPISGHRSVSWYQQTPGQGLQFLFEYFSETQRNKGNFPGRFSGRQFSNSRSEMNVSTLELGDSALYLCASTMERSSYEQYFGPGTRLTVT.

A few counts support this clonotype. V usage is TRBV20-1 and J usage is TRBJ2-5; D gene unclear. The CDR3 sequence is 15 residues long. The V gene lost 0 bases and the J gene lost 2 bases, with 13 bases spanning the gap. CDR1 is DFQATT, CDR2 SNEGSKA, per germline (reference sequence). This chain's CDR3 is CSARDRKGLQETQYF. CDR3 bases: TGCAGTGCTAGAGATAGGAAGGGCCTACAAGAGACCCAGTACTTC.

In this sample, this clonotype turned up many times. V gene TRBV7-9 combines with J gene TRBJ1-2; TRBD1 might be the D (5 bases). V dropped 1 base and J dropped 4 bases, with 13 bases sitting between them. Germline assignment: CDR1 SEHNR and CDR2 FQNEAQ (reference sequence). The CDR3 consists of 15 residues. CDR3 region: CASSLEDGGLYGYTF. As DNA, the CDR3 is TGTGCCAGCAGCTTAGAGGACGGGGGTCTCTATGGCTACACCTTC.

The gene calls are TRBV15 and TRBJ2-7; D may be TRBD1 (6 bases). Trimming took off 5 bases at V and 4 bases at J, with 12 bases between the two ends. The CDR3 is made up of 13 amino acids. Looked up from germline, CDR1 is LNHNV and CDR2 is YYDKDF (reference sequence). The DNA for the CDR3 is TGTGCCACCAGCCCTCGTAGGGGGTACGAGCAGTACTTC. Its translation is CATSPRRGYEQYF.

The V gene is TRBV20-1, the J gene TRBJ2-3; 7 bases align to TRBD2. The CDR3 has 15 amino acids. The germline CDR1 and CDR2 sequences are DFQATT and SNEGSKA (reference sequence). Trimming removed 7 bases from V and 1 base from J; junction bases left unmatched: 11. This CDR3 reads CSGVAGSTGTDTQYF. Written as DNA, the CDR3 is TGCAGTGGTGTAGCGGGCTCGACCGGCACAGATACGCAGTATTTT.

In its sample, this clonotype was seen many times. The CDR3 sequence is CASRGAGASSYNEQFF. CDR3 DNA sequence: TGTGCCAGCAGGGGCGCGGGAGCGAGCTCCTACAATGAGCAGTTCTTC. The chain has TRBV28 and TRBJ2-1; 7 bases fit TRBD2. V was clipped by 6 bases and J by 0 bases; unmatched bases: 8. The CDR3 consists of 16 residues. CDR1 is MDHEN, CDR2 SYDVKM, per germline.

The sample holds many counts of this clonotype. This chain uses TRBV7-9 with TRBJ1-1; D call uncertain. Trimming left V 2 bases short and J 1 base short, with 5 bases between. Germline V gene data show CDR1 as SEHNR and CDR2 as FQNEAQ (reference sequence). The CDR3 has 13 residues. Here the CDR3 reads CASSLFENTEAFF. DNA for the CDR3: TGTGCCAGCAGCTTATTTGAGAACACTGAAGCTTTCTTT.

This clonotype has a count of ten or more. DNA of the CDR3: TGTGCCACCAGTGATGGCGGTCTGTACCAAGAGACCCAGTACTTC. Protein sequence: CATSDGGLYQETQYF. The genes are TRBV24-1 and TRBJ2-5; D gene uncertain. Trimming took off 3 bases at V and 0 bases at J, with 10 bases between the two ends. This CDR3 has 15 amino acids. Germline V gene data show CDR1 as KGHDR and CDR2 as SFDVKD.

This clonotype was observed many times. This chain joins TRBV5-6 and TRBJ2-3; 14 nucleotides line up with TRBD2. CDR1 and CDR2 from the germline V gene are SGHDT and YYEEEE. The CDR3 contains 15 residues. V gave up 4 bases and J gave up 6 bases; unmatched junction bases: 4. CDR3 sequence (DNA): TGTGCCAGCAGCGGTGGACTAGCGGGAGGTGATACGCAGTATTTT. It specifies CASSGGLAGGDTQYF.

This clonotype has more than one count but fewer than ten. This chain connects TRBV20-1 to TRBJ2-7; 8 bases are shared with TRBD2. The CDR3 consists of 14 residues. J was trimmed by 7 bases and V by 6 bases; bases with no gene match: 14. Germline CDR1 is DFQATT and CDR2 is SNEGSKA (reference sequence). The CDR3 region is CSAGGAGGPGEQYF. The CDR3 DNA reads TGCAGTGCCGGGGGGGCGGGGGGCCCCGGGGAGCAGTACTTC.

This clonotype was observed many times. The chain couples TRBV7-8 to TRBJ2-7; 7 positions match TRBD1. CDR1 and CDR2 (germline): SGHVS, FQNEAQ. The CDR3 is 12 residues long. CDR3 residues: CVITGETYEQYF. Written as DNA, the CDR3 is TGTGTCATTACAGGGGAAACCTACGAGCAGTACTTC.

This clonotype was seen at least ten times. J is TRBJ2-7 and V is TRBV10-3; unclear D gene. CDR1 is ENHRY, CDR2 SYGVKD, per germline. Trimming pared 2 bases from V and 6 bases from J, leaving 17 bases between. The CDR3 has 15 amino acids. The CDR3 protein is CAISEHPTQVGEQYF. DNA of the CDR3: TGTGCCATCAGTGAGCACCCGACCCAGGTTGGCGAGCAGTACTTC.

About this clonotype: The junction departs from germline at one end; a sequencing error may be responsible. The chain recombines TRBV12-5 with TRBJ1-5; tentative D call: TRBD1 (6 bases). Germline CDR1 reads LGHNT; CDR2 reads FRNRAP. CDR3 length equals 15 residues. CDR3 loop: CASVLGQGFNQPQHF. CDR3 DNA: TGTGCTAGTGTTTTGGGTCAGGGGTTCAATCAGCCCCAGCATTTT.

This chain uses TRBV11-2 with TRBJ2-6; no clear D. The CDR3 covers 17 residues. Deletions cut 5 bases from V and 0 bases from J, with 14 bases between. Per the germline V gene, CDR1 is SGHAT and CDR2 is FQNNGV. The CDR3 sequence is CASSPARALSGANVLTF. The CDR3 DNA follows: TGTGCCAGCAGCCCGGCCCGGGCCCTCTCTGGGGCCAACGTCCTGACTTTC. Looking up the rest from reference TRBV11-2 and TRBJ2-6 gives the full variable domain: EAGVAQSPRYKIIEKRQSVAFWCNPISGHATLYWYQQILGQGPKLLIQFQNNGVVDDSQLPKDRFSAERLKGVDSTLKIQPAKLEDSAVYLCASSPARALSGANVLTFGAGSRLTVL.

This clonotype has ten or more counts. The chain recombines TRBV6-1 with TRBJ2-7; D gene unclear. Trimming pared 5 bases from V and 4 bases from J, leaving 9 bases between. CDR1 MNHNS and CDR2 SASEGT come from the germline V gene. The CDR3 runs to 12 residues. The CDR3 protein is CASSPGLYEQYF. The CDR3 region has the DNA TGTGCCAGCAGTCCCGGTCTGTACGAGCAGTACTTC.

A word on this clonotype: Possible read error: a much larger clone is one base away. The rearrangement links TRBV11-2 to TRBJ1-4; D is possibly TRBD1 (5 bases). This CDR3 region has 18 residues. Trimming pared 2 bases from V and 2 bases from J, leaving 18 bases between. Looked up from germline, CDR1 is SGHAT and CDR2 is FQNNGV. The CDR3 spells CASSLFYGVRQTNEKLFF. The CDR3 nucleotides read TGTGCCAGCAGCTTATTTTATGGGGTACGACAGACTAATGAAAAACTGTTTTTT.